The clone carrying this T cell receptor beta chain was observed at least ten times. In the source study's methods: A classifier for distant metastasis in papillary thyroid cancer was constructed using CDR3 differences observed across clinicopathological groups. TCRdb re-analyzed the PCR reads through MiXCR. TCRdb, not the original authors, processed these V and J calls. Among about 40,000 clones, 28% were seen once, and the ten largest hold 9.5% to 10%. Patients underwent thyroid surgery, and none had received any treatment before it. From germline, CDR1 is SGHRS and CDR2 YFSETQ. V lost 1 base, J lost 6 bases, and 2 bases stayed unmatched. This CDR3 is built from 14 residues. The sample originates from a study of metastatic and nonmetastatic thyroid tumors.

J is TRBJ2-1 and V is TRBV5-1, with 9 bases fitting TRBD2. The sequence derives from a male donor with papillary thyroid cancer or a benign thyroid nodule (not recorded which). Some clones in this sample may be carry-over from other donors' samples. Specimen: blood. The DNA for the CDR3 is TGCGCCAGCAGCTTGAGGGGACTAGCCAATGAGCAGTTCTTC. It encodes CASSLRGLANEQFF.